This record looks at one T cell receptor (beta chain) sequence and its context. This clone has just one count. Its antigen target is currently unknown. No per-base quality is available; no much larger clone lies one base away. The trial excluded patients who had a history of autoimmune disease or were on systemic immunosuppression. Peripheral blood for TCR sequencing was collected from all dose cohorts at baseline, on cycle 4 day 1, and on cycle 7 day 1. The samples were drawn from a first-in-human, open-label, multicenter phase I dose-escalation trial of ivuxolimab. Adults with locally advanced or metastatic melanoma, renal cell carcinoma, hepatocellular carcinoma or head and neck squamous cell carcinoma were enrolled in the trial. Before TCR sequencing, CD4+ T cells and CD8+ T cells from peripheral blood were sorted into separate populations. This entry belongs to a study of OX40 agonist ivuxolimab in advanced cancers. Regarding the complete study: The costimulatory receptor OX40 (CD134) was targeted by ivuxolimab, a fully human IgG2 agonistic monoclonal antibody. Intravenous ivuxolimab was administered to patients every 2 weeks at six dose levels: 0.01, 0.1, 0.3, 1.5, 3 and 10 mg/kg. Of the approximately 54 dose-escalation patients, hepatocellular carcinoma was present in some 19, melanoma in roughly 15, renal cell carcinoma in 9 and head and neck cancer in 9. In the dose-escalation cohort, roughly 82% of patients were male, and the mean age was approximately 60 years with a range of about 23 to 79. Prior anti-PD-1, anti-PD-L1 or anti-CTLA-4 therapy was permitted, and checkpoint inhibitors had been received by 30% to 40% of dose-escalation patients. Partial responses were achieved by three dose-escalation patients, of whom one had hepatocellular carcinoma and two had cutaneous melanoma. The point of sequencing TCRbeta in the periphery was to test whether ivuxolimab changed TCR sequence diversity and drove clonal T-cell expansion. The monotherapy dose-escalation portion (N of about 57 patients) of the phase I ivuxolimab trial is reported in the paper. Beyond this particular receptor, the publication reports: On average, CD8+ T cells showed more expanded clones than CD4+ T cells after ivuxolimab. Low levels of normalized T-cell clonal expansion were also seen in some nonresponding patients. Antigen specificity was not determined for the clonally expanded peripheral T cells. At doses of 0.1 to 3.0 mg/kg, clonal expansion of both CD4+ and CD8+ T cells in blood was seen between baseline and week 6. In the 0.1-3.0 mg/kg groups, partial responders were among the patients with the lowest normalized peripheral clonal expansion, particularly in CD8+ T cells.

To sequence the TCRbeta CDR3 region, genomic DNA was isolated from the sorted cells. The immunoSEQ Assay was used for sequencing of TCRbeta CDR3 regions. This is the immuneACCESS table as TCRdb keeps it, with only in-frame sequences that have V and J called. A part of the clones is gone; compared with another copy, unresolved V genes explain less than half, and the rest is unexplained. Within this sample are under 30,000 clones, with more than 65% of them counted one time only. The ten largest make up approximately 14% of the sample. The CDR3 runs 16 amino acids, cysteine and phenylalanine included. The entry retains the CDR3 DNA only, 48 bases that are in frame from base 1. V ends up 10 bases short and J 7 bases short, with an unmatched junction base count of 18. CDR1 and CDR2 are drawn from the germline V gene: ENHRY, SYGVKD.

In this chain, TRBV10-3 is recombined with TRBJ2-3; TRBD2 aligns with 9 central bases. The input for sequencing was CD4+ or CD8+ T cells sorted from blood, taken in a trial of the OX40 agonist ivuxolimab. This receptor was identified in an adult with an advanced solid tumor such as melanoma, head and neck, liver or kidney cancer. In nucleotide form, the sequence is TGTGCCACCCAAACCGAAGCGGGGGGCTTTGGAAATACGCAGTATTTT. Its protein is CATQTEAGGFGNTQYF.